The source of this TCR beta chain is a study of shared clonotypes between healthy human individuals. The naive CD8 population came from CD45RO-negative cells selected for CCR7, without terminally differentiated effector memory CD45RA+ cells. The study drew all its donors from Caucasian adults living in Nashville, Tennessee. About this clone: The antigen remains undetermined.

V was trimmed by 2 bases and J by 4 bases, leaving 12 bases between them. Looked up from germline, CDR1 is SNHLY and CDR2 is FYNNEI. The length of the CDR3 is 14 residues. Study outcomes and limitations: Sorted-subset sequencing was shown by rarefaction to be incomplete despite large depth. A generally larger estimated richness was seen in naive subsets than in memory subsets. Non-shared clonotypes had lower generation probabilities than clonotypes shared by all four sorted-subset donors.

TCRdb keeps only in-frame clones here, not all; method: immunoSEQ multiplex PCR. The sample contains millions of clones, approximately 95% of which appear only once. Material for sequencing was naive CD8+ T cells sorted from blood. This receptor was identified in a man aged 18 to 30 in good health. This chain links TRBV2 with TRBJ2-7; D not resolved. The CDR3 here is CASSETKDHYEQYF. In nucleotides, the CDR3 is TGTGCCAGCAGTGAAACCAAGGACCATTACGAGCAGTACTTC.